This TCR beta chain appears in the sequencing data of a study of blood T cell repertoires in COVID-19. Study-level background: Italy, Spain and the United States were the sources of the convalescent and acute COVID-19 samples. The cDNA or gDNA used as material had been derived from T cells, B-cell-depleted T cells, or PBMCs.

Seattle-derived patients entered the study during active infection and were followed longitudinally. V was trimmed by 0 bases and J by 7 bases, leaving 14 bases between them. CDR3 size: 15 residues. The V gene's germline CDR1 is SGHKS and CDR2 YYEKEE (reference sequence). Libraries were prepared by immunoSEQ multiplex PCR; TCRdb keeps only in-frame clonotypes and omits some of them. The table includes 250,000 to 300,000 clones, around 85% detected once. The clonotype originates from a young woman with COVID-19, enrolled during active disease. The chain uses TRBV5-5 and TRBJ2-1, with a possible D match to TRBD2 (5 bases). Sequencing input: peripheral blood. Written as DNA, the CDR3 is TGTGCCAGCAGCTTGGAAGCCCGAACGGGGAATGAGCAGTTCTTC. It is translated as CASSLEARTGNEQFF.